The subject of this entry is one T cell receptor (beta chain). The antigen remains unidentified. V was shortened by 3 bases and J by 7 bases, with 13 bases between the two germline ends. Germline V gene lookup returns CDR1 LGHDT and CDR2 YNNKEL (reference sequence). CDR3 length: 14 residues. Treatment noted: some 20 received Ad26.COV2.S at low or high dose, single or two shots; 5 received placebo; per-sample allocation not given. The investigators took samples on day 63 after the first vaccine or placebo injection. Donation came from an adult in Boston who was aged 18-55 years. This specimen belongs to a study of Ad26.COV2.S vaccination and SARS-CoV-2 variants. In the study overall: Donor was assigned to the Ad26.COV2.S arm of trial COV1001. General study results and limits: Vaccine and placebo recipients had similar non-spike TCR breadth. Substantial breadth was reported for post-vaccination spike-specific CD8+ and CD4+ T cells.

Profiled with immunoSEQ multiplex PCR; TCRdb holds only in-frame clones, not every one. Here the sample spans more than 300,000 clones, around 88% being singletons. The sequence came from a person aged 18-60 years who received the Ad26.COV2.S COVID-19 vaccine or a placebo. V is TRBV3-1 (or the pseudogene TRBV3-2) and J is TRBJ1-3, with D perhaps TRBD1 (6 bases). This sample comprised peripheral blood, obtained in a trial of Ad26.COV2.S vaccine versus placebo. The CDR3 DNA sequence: TGTGCCAGCAGCCACGCAGGGGAGGGGAACACCATATATTTT. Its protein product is CASSHAGEGNTIYF.